This T cell receptor (beta chain) comes out of a study of blood T cells in healthy people across ages. Background on the study: Per two T cells, template switching captured roughly one barcoded beta molecule. Findings and limits, study-wide: Per million T cells, the diversity of TCR beta decreased roughly linearly as age advanced.

As regards this clonotype: Its specificity is unknown.

A second PCR of about 7 to 11 cycles used a sample-barcoded 5' primer and a J-beta primer mix. Every cDNA molecule bore a tag from a template-switch adaptor containing 12 random nucleotides. TCRdb called the 5' RACE reads again in MiXCR, with one record for every CDR3 protein. In the table there are hundreds of thousands of distinct CDR3 sequences, about 62% of which are singletons. The TCR sequence derives from a man aged 30 to 39 in good health. The material sequenced was blood.

The CDR3 spells CASSRSGGRTDTQYF. CDR3 coding DNA: TGTGCCAGCAGTCGGAGCGGGGGGCGCACAGATACGCAGTATTTT. The gene calls are TRBV7-6 and TRBJ2-3; TRBD2 matches at 9 bases. CDR3 length: 15 residues. Germline CDR1 is SGHVS and CDR2 is FNYEAQ. The V segment lost 6 bases and the J segment 1 base; nucleotides outside the gene matches: 5.